These 20 T cell receptor beta chains were all obtained from the same sample, sequenced in a study of CXCR3-negative and CXCR3-positive naive CD8 T cells. Carrying UMI labels, the TRB cDNA libraries were prepared through 5' RACE. TCRdb re-called the 5' RACE reads, yielding one record per CDR3 amino acid sequence without DNA. The table for this sample gives 100,000 to 150,000 distinct CDR3 sequences. Sequenced input: naive CXCR3- CD8+ T cells from blood. Subset meaning: CD45RO-CCR7+CD27+CD95- naive CD8+ T cells lacking CXCR3 (TNR3-). Every receptor here comes from a human donor in good health. Some clones in this sample may be carry-over from other donors' samples.

The chain joins TRBV7-6 to TRBJ2-3; with no DNA, the TCRdb D assignment of TRBD2 cannot be verified. The CDR3 loop spans 15 amino acids. Germline CDR1 reads SGHVS; CDR2 reads FNYEAQ. The CDR3 is CASSLDSGITDTQYF.

This rearrangement joins TRBV27 to TRBJ2-7; the TCRdb call, TRBD1, lacks DNA for checking. The CDR3 has 15 residues. CDR1 MNHEY and CDR2 SMNVEV come from the germline V gene (reference sequence). CDR3 region: CASSFVTGYPYEQYF.

V is TRBV20-1 and J is TRBJ2-2; the TCRdb call, TRBD2, lacks DNA for checking. The CDR3 has 16 residues. The germline gives CDR1 DFQATT, CDR2 SNEGSKA (reference sequence). CDR3 protein: CSARSLAGTPTGELFF.

V is TRBV27 and J is TRBJ1-6. CDR1 is MNHEY and CDR2 is SMNVEV in the germline V gene (reference sequence). The CDR3 covers 16 residues. CDR3 residues: CASSLSGSSYNSPLHF.

The chain uses TRBV14 and TRBJ1-1. Germline CDR1 is SGHDN and CDR2 is FVKESK. The CDR3 has 13 amino acids. The CDR3 reads CASSQGLPTRAFF.

The chain combines TRBV4-1 with TRBJ2-3. Germline CDR1 MGHRA, CDR2 YSYEKL. The CDR3 runs 16 residues. The CDR3: CASSQIPTGSTDTQYF.

The rearrangement joins TRBV7-9 to TRBJ2-7; the D call of TRBD1 rests on TCRdb alone, since no DNA is present to check it. CDR1 is SEHNR and CDR2 is FQNEAQ in the germline V gene (reference sequence). This CDR3 is built from 14 residues. CDR3 residues: CASSTQVTGDEQYF.

The chain's CDR3 is CASSFPGEVGYTF. V gene TRBV12-3 or TRBV12-4 combines with J gene TRBJ1-2; TCRdb returns TRBD1, unconfirmable since there is no DNA. The CDR3 totals 13 residues.

The chain is built from TRBV7-2 and TRBJ2-5; lacking DNA, the TRBD1 call made by TCRdb goes unchecked. Per germline, CDR1 SGHTA and CDR2 FQGNSA. This CDR3 is 14 amino acids long. The CDR3: CASSPPDWEETQYF.

The V and J genes are TRBV3-1 and TRBJ2-7; TCRdb selects TRBD1, and the lack of DNA leaves this call unchecked. Germline V gene data show CDR1 as LGHDT and CDR2 as YNNKEL (reference sequence). CDR3 length: 16 residues. This chain's CDR3 is CASSKAGTQSSYEQYF.

The chain joins TRBV20-1 to TRBJ2-7; the TCRdb D gene call, TRBD2, has no DNA to confirm it. This CDR3 is 14 amino acids long. The V gene's germline CDR1 is DFQATT and CDR2 SNEGSKA (reference sequence). This CDR3 is CSASGLAEPYEQYF.

Here the CDR3 reads CASSMKGVTEAFF. The chain carries TRBV19 and TRBJ1-1. Germline values: CDR1 LNHDA, CDR2 SQIVND (reference sequence). The CDR3 runs to 13 residues. Full variable domain (remainder filled in from reference TRBV19 and TRBJ1-1): DGGITQSPKYLFRKEGQNVTLSCEQNLNHDAMYWYRQDPGQGLRLIYYSQIVNDFQKGDIAEGYSVSREKKESFPLTVTSAQKNPTAFYLCASSMKGVTEAFFGQGTRLTVV.

The chain combines TRBV29-1 with TRBJ2-3; TCRdb gives TRBD1 as the D gene, but with no DNA this cannot be confirmed. From germline, CDR1 is SQVTM and CDR2 ANQGSEA. CDR3 length: 12 amino acids. The CDR3 reads CSPRVGGDTQYF.

The J gene is TRBJ2-3, the V gene TRBV4-3; checking the TCRdb D call of TRBD2 is not possible without DNA. This CDR3 spans 21 amino acids. Germline V lookup: CDR1 LGHNA, CDR2 YSLEER. The CDR3 is CASSQDPPVGLAGGRRDTQYF.

The chain carries TRBV11-2 and TRBJ1-1. Germline V CDR1 and CDR2: SGHAT, FQNNGV. The CDR3 runs 15 residues. The CDR3 loop reads CASSLDGYLNTEAFF.

The rearrangement links TRBV4-2 to TRBJ2-7; lacking DNA, the TRBD2 call made by TCRdb goes unchecked. The CDR3 is 18 residues long. Germline CDR1 LGHNA, CDR2 YNFKEQ. The CDR3 reads CASSQKHLGLGTSYEQYF.

The genes are TRBV3-1 and TRBJ2-7; TCRdb gives TRBD1 as the D gene, but with no DNA this cannot be confirmed. This CDR3 comprises 16 residues. The germline V gene encodes CDR1 LGHDT and CDR2 YNNKEL (reference sequence). CDR3 sequence: CASSQDQGTGTHEQYF.

The chain is built from TRBV29-1 and TRBJ1-2. Germline CDR1 is SQVTM and CDR2 is ANQGSEA. This CDR3 spans 12 amino acids. The CDR3 here is CSDTGPNYGYTF.

The CDR3 loop reads CAIGTGGYEQYF. The V call is TRBV10-3, the J call TRBJ2-7; TCRdb outputs TRBD1, but without DNA this stays unchecked. The CDR3 has 12 residues. CDR1 is ENHRY, CDR2 SYGVKD, per germline.

The chain joins TRBV27 to TRBJ2-7; with no DNA, the TCRdb D assignment of TRBD2 cannot be verified. Germline assignment: CDR1 MNHEY and CDR2 SMNVEV (reference sequence). This CDR3 spans 15 amino acids. The CDR3 sequence: CASSISGTSGYEQYF.